The present TCR beta chain was sequenced within a study of monozygotic twins with inflammatory bowel disease. Per the germline V gene, CDR1 is SGHTA and CDR2 is FQGNSA. The CDR3 is 15 amino acids. TCRdb re-called the 5' RACE reads, yielding one record per CDR3 amino acid sequence without DNA. In total, the table holds fewer than 550,000 distinct CDR3 sequences. This chain uses TRBV7-2 with TRBJ2-5; TCRdb selects TRBD2, and the lack of DNA leaves this call unchecked. The source material was blood. This clonotype was sampled from a human donor with ulcerative colitis or Crohn's disease, or a healthy co-twin of an affected twin (not recorded which). CDR3 protein: CASSLGRTSAETQYF.